This TCR beta chain was recovered during a study of early stage breast cancer tumors. About the study: Among some 12 ER+/PR+/HER2- tumors, eight were ductal, four lobular. Each sample averaged around 9.4-fold read coverage.

Sequencing was performed with immunoSEQ multiplex PCR; in TCRdb, only in-frame clones are kept and a portion is missing. In the table there are around 41,000 clones, around 70% of which are singletons. Germline assignment: CDR1 SGDLS and CDR2 YYNGEE. CDR3 size: 17 residues. The J segment lost 7 bases and the V segment lost 2 bases, leaving 8 bases of the junction unmatched. The sequence was obtained from a person aged 45 to 59 with breast cancer. The V and J genes are TRBV9 and TRBJ2-1, with 14 bases matching TRBD2. The sample taken for sequencing was blood. The CDR3 sequence is CASSVAGLAGAGNEQFF. Written as DNA, the CDR3 is TGTGCCAGCAGCGTTGCGGGACTAGCGGGAGCTGGGAATGAGCAGTTCTTC.